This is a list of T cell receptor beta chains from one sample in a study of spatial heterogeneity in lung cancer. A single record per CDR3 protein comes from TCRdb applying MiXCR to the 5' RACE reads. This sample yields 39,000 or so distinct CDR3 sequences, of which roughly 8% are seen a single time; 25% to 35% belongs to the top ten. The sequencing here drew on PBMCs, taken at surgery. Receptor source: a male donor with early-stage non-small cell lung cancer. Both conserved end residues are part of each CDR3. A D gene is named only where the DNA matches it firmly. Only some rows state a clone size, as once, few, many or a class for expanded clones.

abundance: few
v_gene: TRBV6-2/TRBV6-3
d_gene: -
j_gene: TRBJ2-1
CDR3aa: CATSWEKGHNEQFF
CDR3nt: TGTGCCACCTCCTGGGAAAAGGGGCACAATGAGCAGTTCTTC

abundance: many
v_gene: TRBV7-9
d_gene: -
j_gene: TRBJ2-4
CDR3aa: CASSLEWSENIQYF
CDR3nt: TGTGCCAGCAGCTTAGAGTGGAGTGAAAACATTCAGTACTTC

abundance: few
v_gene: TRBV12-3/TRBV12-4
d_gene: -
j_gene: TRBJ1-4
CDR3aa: CASREPGQTEKLFF
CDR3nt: TGTGCCAGCAGGGAGCCGGGACAAACTGAAAAACTGTTTTTT

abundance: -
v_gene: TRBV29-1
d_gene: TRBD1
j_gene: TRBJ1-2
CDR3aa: CSVARTGGSVYGYTF
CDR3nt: TGCAGCGTCGCCCGGACAGGGGGCAGTGTCTATGGCTACACCTTC

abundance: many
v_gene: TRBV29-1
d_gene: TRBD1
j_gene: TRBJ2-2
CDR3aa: CSVEEDRGQAGELFF
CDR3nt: TGCAGCGTTGAAGAGGACAGGGGGCAGGCCGGGGAGCTGTTTTTT

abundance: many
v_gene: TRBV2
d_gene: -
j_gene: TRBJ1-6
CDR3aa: CASSEGQERALHF
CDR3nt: TGTGCCAGCAGTGAAGGGCAGGAGAGGGCCCTCCACTTT

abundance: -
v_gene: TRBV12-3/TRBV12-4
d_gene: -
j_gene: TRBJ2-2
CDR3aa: CASRVGTSTGELFF
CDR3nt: TGTGCCAGCAGGGTAGGGACCTCCACCGGGGAGCTGTTTTTT

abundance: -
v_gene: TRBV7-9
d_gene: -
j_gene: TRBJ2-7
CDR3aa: CASSSDHYEQYF
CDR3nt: TGTGCCAGCAGCTCCGATCACTACGAGCAGTACTTC

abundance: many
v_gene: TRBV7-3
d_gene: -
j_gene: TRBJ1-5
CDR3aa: CASSPYSNQPQHF
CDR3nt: TGTGCCAGCAGCCCGTATAGCAATCAGCCCCAGCATTTT

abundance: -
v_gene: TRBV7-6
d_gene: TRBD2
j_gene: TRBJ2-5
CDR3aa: CASSPGMAGGNFQETQYF
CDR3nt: TGTGCCAGCAGCCCTGGAATGGCGGGGGGAAACTTTCAAGAGACCCAGTACTTC

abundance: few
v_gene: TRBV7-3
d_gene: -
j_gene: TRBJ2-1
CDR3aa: CASSLMRVSYNEQFF
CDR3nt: TGTGCCAGCAGCTTAATGAGGGTATCCTACAATGAGCAGTTCTTC

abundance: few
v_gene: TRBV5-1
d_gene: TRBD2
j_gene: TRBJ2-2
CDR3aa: CASRREGNTGELFF
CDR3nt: TGCGCCAGCAGACGGGAGGGTAACACCGGGGAGCTGTTTTTT

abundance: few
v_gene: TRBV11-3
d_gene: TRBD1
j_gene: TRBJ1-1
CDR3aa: CASSFGQGASRNTEAFF
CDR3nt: TGTGCCAGCAGCTTCGGACAGGGGGCTTCGAGGAACACTGAAGCTTTCTTT

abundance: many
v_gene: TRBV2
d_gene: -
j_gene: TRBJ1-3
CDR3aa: CASSEFTGNTIYF
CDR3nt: TGTGCCAGCAGTGAATTTACTGGAAACACCATATATTTT

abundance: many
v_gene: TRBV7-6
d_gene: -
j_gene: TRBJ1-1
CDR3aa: CASSATGYTEAFF
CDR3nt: TGTGCCAGCAGCGCCACAGGGTACACTGAAGCTTTCTTT

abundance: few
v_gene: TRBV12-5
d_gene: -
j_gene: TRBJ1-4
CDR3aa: CASGLVLAGGNEKLFF
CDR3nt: TGTGCTAGTGGTTTGGTACTTGCCGGGGGTAATGAAAAACTGTTTTTT

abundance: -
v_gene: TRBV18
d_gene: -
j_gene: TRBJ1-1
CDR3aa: CASSPPSTNTEAFF
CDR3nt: TGTGCCAGCTCACCACCTTCTACCAACACTGAAGCTTTCTTT

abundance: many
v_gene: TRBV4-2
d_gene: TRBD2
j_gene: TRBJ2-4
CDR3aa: CASSQDPASGGAPKNIQYF
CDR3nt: TGTGCCAGCAGCCAAGATCCCGCTAGCGGGGGCGCCCCCAAAAACATTCAGTACTTC

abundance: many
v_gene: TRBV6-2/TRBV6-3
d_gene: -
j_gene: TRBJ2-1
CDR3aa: CASSYYQTGEQFF
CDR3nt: TGTGCCAGCAGTTACTATCAGACGGGAGAGCAGTTCTTC

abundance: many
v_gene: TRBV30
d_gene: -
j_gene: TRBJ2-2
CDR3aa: CAWSTPTRRTGELFF
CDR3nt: TGTGCCTGGAGTACCCCGACTAGACGAACCGGGGAGCTGTTTTTT

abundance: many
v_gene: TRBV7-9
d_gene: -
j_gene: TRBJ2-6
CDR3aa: CASRENSLDSGANVLTF
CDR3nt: TGTGCCAGCAGGGAAAACAGTTTAGACTCTGGGGCCAACGTCCTGACTTTC

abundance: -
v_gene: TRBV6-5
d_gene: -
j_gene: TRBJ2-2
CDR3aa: CASSYRQENTGELFF
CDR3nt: TGTGCCAGCAGTTACAGACAGGAAAACACCGGGGAGCTGTTTTTT

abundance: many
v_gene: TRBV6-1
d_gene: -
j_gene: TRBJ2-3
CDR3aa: CASGRSGTDTQYF
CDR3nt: TGTGCCAGCGGGAGGAGTGGGACAGATACGCAGTATTTT

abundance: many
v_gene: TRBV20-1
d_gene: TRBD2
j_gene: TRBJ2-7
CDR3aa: CSARSRKRGLYEQYF
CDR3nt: TGCAGTGCTAGGTCCCGAAAGCGGGGACTCTACGAGCAGTACTTC

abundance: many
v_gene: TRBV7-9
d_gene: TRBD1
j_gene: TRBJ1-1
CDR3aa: CASSSTGGPAVAEAFF
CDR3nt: TGTGCCAGCAGCTCAACAGGGGGCCCGGCTGTAGCTGAAGCTTTCTTT

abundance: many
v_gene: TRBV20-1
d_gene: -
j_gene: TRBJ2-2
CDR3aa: CSARDVALPRNTGELFF
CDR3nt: TGCAGTGCTAGAGATGTAGCACTCCCCCGGAACACCGGGGAGCTGTTTTTT

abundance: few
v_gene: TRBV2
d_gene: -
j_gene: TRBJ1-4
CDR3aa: CASSDGRNNEKLFF
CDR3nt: TGTGCCAGCAGTGATGGGCGGAATAATGAAAAACTGTTTTTT

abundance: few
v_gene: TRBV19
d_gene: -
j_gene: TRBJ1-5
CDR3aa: CASIGDYNQPQHF
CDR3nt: TGTGCCAGTATAGGAGACTACAATCAGCCCCAGCATTTT

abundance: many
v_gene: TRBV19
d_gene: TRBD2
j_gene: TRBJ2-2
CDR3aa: CASSTQGRVPVGGELFF
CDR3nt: TGTGCCAGTAGTACCCAAGGGAGGGTCCCGGTCGGCGGGGAGCTGTTTTTT

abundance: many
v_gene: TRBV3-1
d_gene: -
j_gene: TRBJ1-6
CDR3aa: CASRTDSGNSPLHF
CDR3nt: TGTGCCAGCAGAACAGACAGCGGGAATTCACCCCTCCACTTT

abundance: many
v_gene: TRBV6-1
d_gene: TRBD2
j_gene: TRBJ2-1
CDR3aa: CASSELRGGRHRGEQFF
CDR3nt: TGTGCCAGCAGTGAACTTAGGGGCGGGAGGCACCGGGGTGAGCAGTTCTTC

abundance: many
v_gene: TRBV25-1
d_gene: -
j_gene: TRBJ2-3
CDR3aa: CASGASGTQYF
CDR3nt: TGTGCCAGCGGGGCCTCAGGTACGCAGTATTTT

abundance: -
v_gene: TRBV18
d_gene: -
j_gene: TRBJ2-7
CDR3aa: CASSPPLSYEQYF
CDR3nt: TGTGCCAGCTCACCACCCCTCTCCTACGAGCAGTACTTC

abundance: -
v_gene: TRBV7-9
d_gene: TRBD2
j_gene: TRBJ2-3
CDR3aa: CASSPSGGNTDTQYF
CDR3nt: TGTGCCAGCAGCCCAAGCGGGGGGAATACAGATACGCAGTATTTT

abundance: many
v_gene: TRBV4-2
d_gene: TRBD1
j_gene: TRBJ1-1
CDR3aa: CASSQVVGTGNTEAFF
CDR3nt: TGTGCCAGCAGCCAAGTTGTCGGGACAGGGAACACTGAAGCTTTCTTT

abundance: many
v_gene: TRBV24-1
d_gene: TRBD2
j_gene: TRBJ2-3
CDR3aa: CATRSTSGSTDTQYF
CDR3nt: TGTGCCACCAGATCGACTAGCGGGAGCACAGATACGCAGTATTTT

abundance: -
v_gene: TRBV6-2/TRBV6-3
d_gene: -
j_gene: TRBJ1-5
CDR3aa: CASTPASGYHQPQHF
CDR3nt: TGTGCCAGCACCCCCGCGTCCGGGTATCATCAGCCCCAGCATTTT

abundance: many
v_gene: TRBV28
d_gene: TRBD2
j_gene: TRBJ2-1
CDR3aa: CASSYTSGGYNEQFF
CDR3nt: TGTGCCAGCAGTTATACTAGCGGGGGGTACAATGAGCAGTTCTTC

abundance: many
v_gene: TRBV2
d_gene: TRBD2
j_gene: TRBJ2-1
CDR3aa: CASSQGLAGVAEQFF
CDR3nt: TGTGCCAGCAGCCAGGGACTAGCGGGAGTTGCTGAGCAGTTCTTC

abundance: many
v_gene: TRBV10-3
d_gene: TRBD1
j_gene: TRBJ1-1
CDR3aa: CAISERQGSTEAFF
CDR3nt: TGTGCCATCAGTGAGAGACAGGGGTCCACTGAAGCTTTCTTT

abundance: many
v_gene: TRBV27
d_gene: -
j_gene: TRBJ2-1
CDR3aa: CASKGGYYNEQFF
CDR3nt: TGTGCCAGCAAGGGAGGCTATTACAATGAGCAGTTCTTC

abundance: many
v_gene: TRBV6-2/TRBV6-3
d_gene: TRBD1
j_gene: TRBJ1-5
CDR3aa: CASSRTGGEGQPQHF
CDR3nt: TGTGCCAGCAGCCGGACAGGGGGCGAGGGTCAGCCCCAGCATTTT

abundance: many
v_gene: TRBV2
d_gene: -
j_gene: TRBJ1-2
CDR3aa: CASSESMSGYTF
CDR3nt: TGTGCCAGCAGTGAATCGATGAGTGGCTACACCTTC

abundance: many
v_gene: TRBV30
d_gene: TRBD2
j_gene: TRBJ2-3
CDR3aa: CAWKSKGLAITDTQYF
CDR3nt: TGTGCCTGGAAAAGCAAGGGACTAGCGATCACAGATACGCAGTATTTT

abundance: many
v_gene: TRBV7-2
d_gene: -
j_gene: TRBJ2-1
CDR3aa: CASSLKGETEQFF
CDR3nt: TGTGCCAGCAGCTTAAAGGGGGAAACTGAGCAGTTCTTC

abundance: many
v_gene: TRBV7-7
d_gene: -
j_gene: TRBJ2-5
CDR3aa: CASSPQVGVETQYF
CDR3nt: TGTGCTAGCAGCCCCCAAGTGGGGGTAGAGACCCAGTACTTC

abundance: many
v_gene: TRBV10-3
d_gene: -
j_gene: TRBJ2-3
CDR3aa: CAISEGRDSTDTQYF
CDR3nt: TGTGCCATCAGTGAGGGGCGGGACAGCACAGATACGCAGTATTTT

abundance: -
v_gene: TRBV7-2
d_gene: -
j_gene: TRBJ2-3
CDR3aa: CASSFRGKITDTQYF
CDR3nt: TGTGCCAGCAGCTTTCGGGGGAAGATCACAGATACGCAGTATTTT

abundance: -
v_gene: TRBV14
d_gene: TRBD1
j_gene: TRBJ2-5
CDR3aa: CASGTGGSNPYF
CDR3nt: TGTGCCAGCGGGACAGGGGGTTCCAATCCGTACTTC

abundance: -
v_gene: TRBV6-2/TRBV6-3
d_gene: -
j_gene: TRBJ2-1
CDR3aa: CASKPSRNYNEQFF
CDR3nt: TGTGCCAGCAAACCCTCACGAAACTACAATGAGCAGTTCTTC

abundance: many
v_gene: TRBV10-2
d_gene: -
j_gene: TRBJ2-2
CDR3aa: CASSESHFTGELFF
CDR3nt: TGCGCCAGCAGTGAGTCCCACTTCACCGGGGAGCTGTTTTTT

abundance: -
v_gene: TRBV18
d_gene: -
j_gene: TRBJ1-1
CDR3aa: CASSTEGSTEAFF
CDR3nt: TGTGCCAGCTCAACCGAAGGGAGCACTGAAGCTTTCTTT

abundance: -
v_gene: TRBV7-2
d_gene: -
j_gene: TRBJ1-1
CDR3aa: CASSLSRGNTEAFF
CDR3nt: TGTGCCAGCAGCTTATCACGGGGGAACACTGAAGCTTTCTTT

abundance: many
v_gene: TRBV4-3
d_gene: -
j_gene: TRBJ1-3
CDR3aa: CASSSMAGDSGNTIYF
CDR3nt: TGCGCCAGCAGCTCGATGGCAGGGGACTCTGGAAACACCATATATTTT

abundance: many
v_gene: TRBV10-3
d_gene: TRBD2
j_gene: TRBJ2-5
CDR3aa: CAISALPGTSVDKETQYF
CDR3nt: TGTGCCATCAGTGCCCTCCCCGGGACTAGCGTGGACAAAGAGACCCAGTACTTC